The source of this T cell receptor beta chain is a study of T cell responses to AZD1222 COVID-19 vaccine. Using immunoSEQ multiplex PCR, the repertoire was profiled, and TCRdb retains in-frame clones only, with some absent. The data hold 110,000 or so clones, with approximately 90% observed a single time. This sequence was found in an adult who received the AZD1222 COVID-19 vaccine. Here the sequenced sample was peripheral blood, taken 28 days after the second AZD1222 dose.

CDR3 bases: TGTGCCAGCAGTGGAAGAGGGGGGAACACTGAAGCTTTCTTT. This encodes CASSGRGGNTEAFF. The V gene is TRBV2, the J gene TRBJ1-1, with D maybe TRBD1 (6 bases). This CDR3 contains 14 residues. The V gene lost 4 bases and the J gene lost 1 base, with 10 bases spanning the gap. Looked up from germline, CDR1 is SNHLY and CDR2 is FYNNEI. The full variable domain, its missing parts supplied by reference TRBV2 and TRBJ1-1, is EPEVTQTPSHQVTQMGQEVILRCVPISNHLYFYWYRQILGQKVEFLVSFYNNEISEKSEIFDDQFSVERPDGSNFTLKIRSTKLEDSAMYFCASSGRGGNTEAFFGQGTRLTVV.